The sequence of this TCR beta chain was determined in a study of T cell changes during pregnancy in multiple sclerosis. V lost 4 bases, J lost 0 bases, and 5 bases stayed unmatched. The CDR3 runs to 15 residues. Per the germline V gene, CDR1 is SGDLS and CDR2 is YYNGEE. Sequencing used immunoSEQ multiplex PCR; TCRdb keeps in-frame clones, though not all of them. This table holds approximately 50,000 clones, roughly nine tenths found once. This chain joins TRBV9 and TRBJ1-1; 8 bases map to TRBD1. This receptor was obtained from a female donor with multiple sclerosis, enrolled in a pregnancy study. The sample consisted of CD8+ T cells from peripheral blood mononuclear cells, taken after pregnancy. CDR3 in DNA: TGTGCCAGCAGCCCCCGGGACAGGTTGAACACTGAAGCTTTCTTT. It codes for CASSPRDRLNTEAFF.